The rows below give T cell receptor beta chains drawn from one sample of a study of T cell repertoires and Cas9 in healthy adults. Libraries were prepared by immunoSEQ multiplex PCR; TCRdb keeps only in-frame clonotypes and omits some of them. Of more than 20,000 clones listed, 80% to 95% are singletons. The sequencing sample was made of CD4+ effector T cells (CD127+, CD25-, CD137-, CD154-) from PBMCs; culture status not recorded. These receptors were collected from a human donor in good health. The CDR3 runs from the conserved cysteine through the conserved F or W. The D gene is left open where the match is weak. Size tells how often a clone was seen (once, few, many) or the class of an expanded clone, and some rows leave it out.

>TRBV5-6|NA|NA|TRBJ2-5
TGTGCCAGCAGCCGAACCAGGGGGGAGGAGACCCAGTACTTC
CASSRTRGEETQYF
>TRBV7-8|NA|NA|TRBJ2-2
TGTGCCAGCAGCTTCTTCCAAGACAACACCGGGGAGCTGTTTTTT
CASSFFQDNTGELFF
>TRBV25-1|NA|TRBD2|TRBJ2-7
TGTGCCAGCAGTGAATGGGGGGGTAGGAGCTCCTACGAGCAGTACTTC
CASSEWGGRSSYEQYF
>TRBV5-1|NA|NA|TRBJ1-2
TGCGCCAGCAGCTCCGGGGCCGTTAACTATGGCTACACCTTC
CASSSGAVNYGYTF
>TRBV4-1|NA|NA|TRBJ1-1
TGCGCCAGCAGCCCCAGAGGACGGGACACTGAAGCTTTCTTT
CASSPRGRDTEAFF
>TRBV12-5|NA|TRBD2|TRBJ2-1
TGTGCTAGTGGTTTTACGGGACTAGCGGCACACAATGAGCAGTTCTTC
CASGFTGLAAHNEQFF
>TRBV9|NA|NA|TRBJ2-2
TGTGCCAGCAGCCCCCGACAGTCCACCGGGGAGCTGTTTTTT
CASSPRQSTGELFF
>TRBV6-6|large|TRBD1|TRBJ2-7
TGTGCCAGCAGTTTCGAGACAGGGGGCTACGAGCAGTACTTC
CASSFETGGYEQYF
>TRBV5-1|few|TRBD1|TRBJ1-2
TGCGCCAGCAGCCCGGATGGGACAGGGGGTGGAGGCTACACCTTC
CASSPDGTGGGGYTF
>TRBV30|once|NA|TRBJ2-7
TGTGCCTCCACGCGGGCAGGGCCCTACGAGCAGTACTTC
CASTRAGPYEQYF
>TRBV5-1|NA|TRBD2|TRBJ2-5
TGCGCCAGCAGCTTGGCCCCAAGTTCAGGACTAGCGGGGGGGCCGTACTTC
CASSLAPSSGLAGGPYF
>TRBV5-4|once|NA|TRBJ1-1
TGTGCCAGCAGCTTGGCGACGGACATTGAAAACACTGAAGCTTTCTTT
CASSLATDIENTEAFF
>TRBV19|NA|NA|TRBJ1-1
TGTGCCAGTAGCCGTCGTTCGGTTGACCGCGGTGAAGCTTTCTTT
CASSRRSVDRGEAFF
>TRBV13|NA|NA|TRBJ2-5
TGTGCCAGCAGCTCACGGGGGCGCCGGTTAGAGACCCAGTACTTC
CASSSRGRRLETQYF
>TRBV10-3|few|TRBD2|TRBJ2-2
TGTGCCACGGGCGGGAGGGGGGACACCGGGGAGCTGTTTTTT
CATGGRGDTGELFF
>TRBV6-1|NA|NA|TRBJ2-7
TGTGCCAGCAGTGACCCCTACGAGCAGTACTTC
CASSDPYEQYF
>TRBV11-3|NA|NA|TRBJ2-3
TGTGCCAGCAGCTTGGGAACAGGGACAGATACGCAGTATTTT
CASSLGTGTDTQYF
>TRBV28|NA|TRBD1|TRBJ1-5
TGTGCCAGCCGGAGACAGGGGGGTTTCCTTGAGCCCCAGCATTTT
CASRRQGGFLEPQHF
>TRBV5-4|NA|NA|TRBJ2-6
TGTGCCAGCAGCTCGAGGTCTGGGGCCAACGTCCTGACTTTC
CASSSRSGANVLTF
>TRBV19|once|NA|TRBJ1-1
TGTGCCAGTAGTATGGGTTATACTGAAGCTTTCTTT
CASSMGYTEAFF
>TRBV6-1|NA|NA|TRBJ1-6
TGTGCCAGCAGTGGCTCGTCGTTTAATTCACCCCTCCACTTT
CASSGSSFNSPLHF
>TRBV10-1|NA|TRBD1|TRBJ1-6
TGCGCCGGCCTAGGGACAGGGCGAAATTCACCCCTCCACTTT
CAGLGTGRNSPLHF
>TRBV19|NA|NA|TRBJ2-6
TGTGCCAGTAGTATGGACGGAAGGAGCTCTGGGGCCAACGTCCTGACTTTC
CASSMDGRSSGANVLTF
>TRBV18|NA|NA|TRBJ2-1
TGTGCCAGCTCACTCGGGCAGGGTGAGCAGTTCTTC
CASSLGQGEQFF
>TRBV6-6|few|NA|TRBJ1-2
TGTGCCAGCACCCGATTCAAAGGAGCCTCCTATGGCTACACCTTC
CASTRFKGASYGYTF
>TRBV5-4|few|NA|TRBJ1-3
TGTGCCAGCAGCGCATACAGGTCCTCTGGAAACACCATATATTTT
CASSAYRSSGNTIYF
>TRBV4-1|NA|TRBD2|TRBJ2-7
TGCGCCAGCAGCCAAACCGGACTAGAGGGTCGTTACTTC
CASSQTGLEGRYF
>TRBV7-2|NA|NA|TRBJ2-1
TGTGCCAGCAGCTTAGTGGCGGTACCCTACAATGAGCAGTTCTTC
CASSLVAVPYNEQFF
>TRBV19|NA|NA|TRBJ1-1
TGTGCCAGTAGTATATTCTTGCGTTCGAACACTGAAGCTTTCTTT
CASSIFLRSNTEAFF
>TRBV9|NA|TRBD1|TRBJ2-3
TGTGCCAGCAGCGTAGAGGACAGGTCCTTCGATACGCAGTATTTT
CASSVEDRSFDTQYF
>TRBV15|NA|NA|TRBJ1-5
TGTGCCACCAGCCCATTGGGGCAGGGCGGGGGGTATCAGCCCCAGCATTTT
CATSPLGQGGGYQPQHF
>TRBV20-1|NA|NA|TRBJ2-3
TGCAGTCTCCGGGGGAGCACGCAGTATTTT
CSLRGSTQYF
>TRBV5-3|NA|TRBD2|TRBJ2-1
TGTGCCAGAAGCCCCGGCGGGAGGTCAAATGAGCAGTTCTTC
CARSPGGRSNEQFF
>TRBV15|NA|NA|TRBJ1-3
TGTGCCACCAGCAGAGCTGAATCTGGAAACACCATATATTTT
CATSRAESGNTIYF
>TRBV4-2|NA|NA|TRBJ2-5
TGTGCCAGCAGCCAAGCCCCCCGGGAAGAGACCCAGTACTTC
CASSQAPREETQYF
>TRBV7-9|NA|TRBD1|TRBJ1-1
TGTGCCAGCAGCTCAGGACAGGGCACTGAAGCTTTCTTT
CASSSGQGTEAFF
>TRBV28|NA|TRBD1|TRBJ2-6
TGTGCCAGCAGTTTTGCCGGGACAGGGATCTCTGGGGCCAACGTCCTGACTTTC
CASSFAGTGISGANVLTF
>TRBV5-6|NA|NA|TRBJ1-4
TGTGCCAGCAGCGTTAGGGGTAATAATGAAAAACTGTTTTTT
CASSVRGNNEKLFF